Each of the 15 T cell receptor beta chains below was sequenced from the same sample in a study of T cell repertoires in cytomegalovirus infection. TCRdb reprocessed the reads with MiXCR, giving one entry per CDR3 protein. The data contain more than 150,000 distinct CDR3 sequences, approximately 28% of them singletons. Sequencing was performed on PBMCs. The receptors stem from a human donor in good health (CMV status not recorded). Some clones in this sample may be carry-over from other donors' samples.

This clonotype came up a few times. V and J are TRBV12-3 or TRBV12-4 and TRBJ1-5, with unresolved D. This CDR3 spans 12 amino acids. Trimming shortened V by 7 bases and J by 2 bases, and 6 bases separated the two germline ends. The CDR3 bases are TGTGCCAGCACCTCGGGCAATCAGCCCCAGCATTTT. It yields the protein CASTSGNQPQHF.

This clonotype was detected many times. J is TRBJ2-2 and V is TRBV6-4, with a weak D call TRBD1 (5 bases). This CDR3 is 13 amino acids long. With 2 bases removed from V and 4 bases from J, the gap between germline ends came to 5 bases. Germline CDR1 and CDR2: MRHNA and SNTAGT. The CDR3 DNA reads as TGTGCCAGCAGTGACGGGGCCACCGGGGAGCTGTTTTTT. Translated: CASSDGATGELFF.

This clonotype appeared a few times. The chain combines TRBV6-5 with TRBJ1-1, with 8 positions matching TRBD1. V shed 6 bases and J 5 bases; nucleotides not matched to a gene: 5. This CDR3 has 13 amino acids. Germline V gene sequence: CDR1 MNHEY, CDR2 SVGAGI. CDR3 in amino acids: CASRWTGRTEAFF. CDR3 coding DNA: TGTGCCAGCAGATGGACAGGGCGGACTGAAGCTTTCTTT.

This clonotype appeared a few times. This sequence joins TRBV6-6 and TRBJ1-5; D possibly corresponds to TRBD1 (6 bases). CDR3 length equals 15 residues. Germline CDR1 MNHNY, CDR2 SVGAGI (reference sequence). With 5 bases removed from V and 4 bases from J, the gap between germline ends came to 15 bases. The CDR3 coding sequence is TGTGCCAGCAGTGGCGGACAGCGCAAAAATCAGCCCCAGCATTTT. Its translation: CASSGGQRKNQPQHF.

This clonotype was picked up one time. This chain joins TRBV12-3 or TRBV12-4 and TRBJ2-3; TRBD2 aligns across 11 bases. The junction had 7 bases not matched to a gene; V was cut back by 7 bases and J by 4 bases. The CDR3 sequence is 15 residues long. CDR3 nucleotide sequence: TGTGCCAGCACCTATAGCGGGGGGGCCCCAGATACGCAGTATTTT. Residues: CASTYSGGAPDTQYF.

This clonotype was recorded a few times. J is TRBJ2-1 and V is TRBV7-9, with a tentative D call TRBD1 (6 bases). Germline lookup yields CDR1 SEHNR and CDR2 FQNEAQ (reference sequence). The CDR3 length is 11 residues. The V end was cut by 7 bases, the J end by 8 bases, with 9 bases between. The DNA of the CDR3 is TGTGCCAGCAAGGGGGAAGATGAGCAGTTCTTC. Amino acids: CASKGEDEQFF.

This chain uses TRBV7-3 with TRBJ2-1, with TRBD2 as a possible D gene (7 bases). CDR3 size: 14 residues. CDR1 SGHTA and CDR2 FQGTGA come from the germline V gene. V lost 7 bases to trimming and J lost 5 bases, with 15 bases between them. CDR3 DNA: TGTGCCAGCACCCCTGCGGGGGCCGACAATGAGCAGTTCTTC. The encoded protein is CASTPAGADNEQFF.

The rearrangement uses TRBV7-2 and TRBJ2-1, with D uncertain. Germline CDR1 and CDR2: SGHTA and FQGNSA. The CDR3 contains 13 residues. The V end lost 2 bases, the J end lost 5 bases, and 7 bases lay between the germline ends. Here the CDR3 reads CASSLQWDNEQFF. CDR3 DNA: TGTGCCAGCAGCTTACAATGGGACAATGAGCAGTTCTTC.

CDR3 loop: CASSRLRGPSGTDTQYF. DNA for the CDR3: TGTGCCAGCAGCCGTCTAAGGGGGCCTAGCGGCACAGATACGCAGTATTTT. The chain is built from TRBV14 and TRBJ2-3; D possibly corresponds to TRBD1 (7 bases). V gave up 4 bases and J gave up 1 base, with 18 bases separating them. There are 17 residues in the CDR3. Per the germline V gene, CDR1 is SGHDN and CDR2 is FVKESK.

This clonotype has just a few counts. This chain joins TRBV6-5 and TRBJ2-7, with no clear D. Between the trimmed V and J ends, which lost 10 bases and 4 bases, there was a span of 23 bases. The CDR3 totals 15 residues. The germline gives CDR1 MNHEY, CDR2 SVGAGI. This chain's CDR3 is CATYRLGTEEYEQYF. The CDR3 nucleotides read TGTGCCACCTACCGCTTGGGCACCGAGGAATACGAGCAGTACTTC.

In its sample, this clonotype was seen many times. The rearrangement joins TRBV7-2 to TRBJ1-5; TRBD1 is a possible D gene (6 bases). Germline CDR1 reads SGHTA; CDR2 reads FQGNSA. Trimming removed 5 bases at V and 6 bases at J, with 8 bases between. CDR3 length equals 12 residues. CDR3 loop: CASSVQGQPQHF. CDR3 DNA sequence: TGTGCCAGCAGCGTACAGGGTCAGCCCCAGCATTTT.

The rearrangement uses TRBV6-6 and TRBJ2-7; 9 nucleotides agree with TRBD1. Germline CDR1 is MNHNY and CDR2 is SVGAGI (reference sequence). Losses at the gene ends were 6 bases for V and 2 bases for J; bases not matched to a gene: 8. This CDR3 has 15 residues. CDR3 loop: CASRGSTGGTYEQYF. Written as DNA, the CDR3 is TGTGCCAGCAGGGGATCGACAGGGGGGACCTACGAGCAGTACTTC.

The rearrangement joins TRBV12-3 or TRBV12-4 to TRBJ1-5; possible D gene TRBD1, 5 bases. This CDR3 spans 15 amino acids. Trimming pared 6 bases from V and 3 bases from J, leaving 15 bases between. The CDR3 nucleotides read TGTGCCAGCAGAGAGCCGGGACGTCTCAATCAGCCCCAGCATTTT. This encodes CASREPGRLNQPQHF.

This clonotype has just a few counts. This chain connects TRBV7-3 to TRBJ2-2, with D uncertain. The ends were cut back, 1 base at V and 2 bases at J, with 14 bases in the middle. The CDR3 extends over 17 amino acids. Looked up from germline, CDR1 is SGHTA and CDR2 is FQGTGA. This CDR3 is CASSLNIGRSNTGELFF. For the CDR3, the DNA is TGTGCCAGCAGCTTAAATATAGGCAGGAGCAACACCGGGGAGCTGTTTTTT.

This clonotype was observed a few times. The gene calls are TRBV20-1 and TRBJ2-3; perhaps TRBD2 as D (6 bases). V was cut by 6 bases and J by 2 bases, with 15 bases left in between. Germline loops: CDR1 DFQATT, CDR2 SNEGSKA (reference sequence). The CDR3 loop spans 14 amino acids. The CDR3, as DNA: TGCAGTGCCCTGACTAGTGGGATCACAGATACGCAGTATTTT. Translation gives CSALTSGITDTQYF.